This passage covers 8 T cell receptor beta chains from one sample sequenced in a study of cytomegalovirus exposure and HLA in healthy donors. Use of 60 Vbeta and 13 Jbeta primers characterized the PCR. Produced via immunoSEQ multiplex PCR; TCRdb's table is partial and in-frame only. The sample yields 80,000 to 95,000 clones, about nine tenths seen once. Sequenced: PBMCs. All receptors derive from a man aged 25-40 years in good health and CMV-seropositive.

In this sample, this clone turned up once. Within the sample, other DNA sequences also encode this same CDR3. The chain couples TRBV4-1 to TRBJ1-3; D gene ambiguous. CDR1 MGHRA and CDR2 YSYEKL come from the germline V gene. The CDR3 has 15 amino acids. The V gene lost 0 bases and the J gene lost 8 bases, with 14 bases spanning the gap. CDR3 nucleotides: TGCGCCAGCAGCCAAGACCGAGGAGGGTTACACACCATATATTTT. Its translation: CASSQDRGGLHTIYF.

The chain is built from TRBV10-1 and TRBJ2-7; the match to TRBD2 covers 8 bases. The CDR3 is 14 residues long. With V trimmed by 0 bases and J by 6 bases, 4 bases remained unmatched. Germline V gives CDR1 WNHNN, CDR2 SYGVQD (reference sequence). The CDR3 bases are TGCGCCAGCAGTGAGTCGAGCGGGAGTAGCGAGCAGTACTTC. Protein: CASSESSGSSEQYF.

The gene calls are TRBV19 and TRBJ2-1; TRBD2 aligns across 10 bases. The germline gives CDR1 LNHDA, CDR2 SQIVND (reference sequence). The length of the CDR3 is 16 residues. V trimming: 6 bases; J trimming: 3 bases; junction bases outside the gene matches: 8. The DNA of the CDR3 is TGTGCCAGTAGGACGTCTAGCGGGAGTATCTACAATGAGCAGTTCTTC. As protein: CASRTSSGSIYNEQFF.

As to this clone: A read error may account for a junction end that differs from germline. Other DNA sequences in the same sample also yield this CDR3. V usage is TRBV19 and J usage is TRBJ2-7; perhaps TRBD1 as D (6 bases). Germline values: CDR1 LNHDA, CDR2 SQIVND (reference sequence). The CDR3 loop spans 15 amino acids. The chain's CDR3 is CASRIRDTLSYEQYF. The CDR3 DNA sequence: TGTGCCAGTCGTATTAGGGACACCTTATCCTACGAGCAGTACTTC.

The chain employs TRBV18 and TRBJ2-7, with D maybe TRBD1 (5 bases). The V end lost 2 bases, the J end lost 2 bases, and 10 bases lay between the germline ends. The CDR3 spans 14 residues. CDR1 and CDR2 from the germline V gene are KGHSH and LQKENI. The CDR3 DNA reads TGTGCCAGCTCACCAGAGACAGACCCCTACGAGCAGTACTTC. It translates to CASSPETDPYEQYF.

The chain uses TRBV29-1 and TRBJ2-1; 7 bases align to TRBD1. Per germline, CDR1 SQVTM and CDR2 ANQGSEA. J was trimmed by 1 base and V by 5 bases; bases with no gene match: 5. The CDR3 loop spans 14 amino acids. CDR3 sequence (DNA): TGCAGCGTTACCAGACAGGGTTCCTACAATGAGCAGTTCTTC. As protein: CSVTRQGSYNEQFF.

The V gene is TRBV28, the J gene TRBJ1-1; D gene unclear. Germline CDR1 reads MDHEN; CDR2 reads SYDVKM. This CDR3 has 12 amino acids. V was trimmed by 6 bases and J by 2 bases, leaving 7 bases between them. CDR3 in amino acids: CASSLSNTEAFF. DNA for the CDR3: TGTGCCAGCAGCTTAAGCAACACTGAAGCTTTCTTT.

The gene calls are TRBV2 and TRBJ2-7, with 10 bases aligning to TRBD1. Germline CDR1 reads SNHLY; CDR2 reads FYNNEI. J lost 2 bases, V lost 7 bases, and 8 bases had no gene match. The CDR3 covers 15 residues. The CDR3 region has the DNA TGTGCCAGCACTCCGGGACAGGGGAGAACCTACGAGCAGTACTTC. It yields the protein CASTPGQGRTYEQYF.